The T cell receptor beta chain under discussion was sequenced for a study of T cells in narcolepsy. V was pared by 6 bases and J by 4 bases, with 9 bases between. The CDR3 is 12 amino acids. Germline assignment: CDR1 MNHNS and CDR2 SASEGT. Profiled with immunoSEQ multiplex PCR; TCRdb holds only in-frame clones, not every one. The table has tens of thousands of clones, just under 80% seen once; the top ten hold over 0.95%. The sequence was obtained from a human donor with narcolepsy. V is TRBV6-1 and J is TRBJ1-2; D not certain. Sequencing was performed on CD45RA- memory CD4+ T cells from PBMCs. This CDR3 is CASRLSTYGYTF. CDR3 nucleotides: TGTGCCAGCAGACTTAGTACCTATGGCTACACCTTC.